The rows below give T cell receptor beta chains drawn from one sample of a study of shared clonotypes between healthy human individuals. Sequenced by immunoSEQ multiplex PCR; TCRdb stores in-frame clones only, minus some. The sample consists of about 2,200,000 clones, approximately 94% of them appearing once. Sequencing used naive CD8+ T cells from PBMCs. Source of these receptors: a man between 18 and 29 years old in good health. Some clones in this sample may be carry-over from other donors' samples. The CDR3 runs from the conserved cysteine through the conserved F or W. Clone size is stated in some rows and not others, as once, few, many or a class when expanded.

J gene: TRBJ2-5
clone size: .
CDR3 length: 13
V gene: TRBV27
CDR3 protein: CASSLTGPETQYF

J gene: TRBJ1-1
clone size: once
CDR3 length: 15
V gene: TRBV7-9
CDR3 protein: CASSLGDISNTEAFF

J gene: TRBJ2-7
clone size: once
CDR3 length: 11
V gene: TRBV6-1
CDR3 protein: CASLNSYEQYF

J gene: TRBJ2-3
clone size: .
CDR3 length: 15
V gene: TRBV19
CDR3 protein: CASSRTSESTDTQYF

J gene: TRBJ1-1
clone size: .
CDR3 length: 11
V gene: TRBV15
CDR3 protein: CATQGGGSTFF

J gene: TRBJ1-4
clone size: .
CDR3 length: 14
V gene: TRBV29-1
CDR3 protein: CSGRGQGPYEKLFF

J gene: TRBJ1-2
clone size: .
CDR3 length: 14
V gene: TRBV7-9
CDR3 protein: CASSSGLANYGYTF

J gene: TRBJ2-7
clone size: .
CDR3 length: 14
V gene: TRBV7-9
CDR3 protein: CASSHERDSYEQYF

J gene: TRBJ1-2
clone size: .
CDR3 length: 15
V gene: TRBV19
CDR3 protein: CASSSRDDPGYGYTF

J gene: TRBJ1-1
clone size: .
CDR3 length: 13
V gene: TRBV30
CDR3 protein: CAWRQGWSTEAFF

J gene: TRBJ1-5
clone size: .
CDR3 length: 15
V gene: TRBV7-8
CDR3 protein: CASRLDSYSNQPQHF

J gene: TRBJ1-5
clone size: .
CDR3 length: 15
V gene: TRBV15
CDR3 protein: CATSRDLGVGQPQHF

J gene: TRBJ1-4
clone size: .
CDR3 length: 15
V gene: TRBV28
CDR3 protein: CASIPTPATNEKLFF

J gene: TRBJ2-1
clone size: once
CDR3 length: 16
V gene: TRBV25-1
CDR3 protein: CASSPTGSQLYNEQFF

J gene: TRBJ2-7
clone size: .
CDR3 length: 14
V gene: TRBV6-5
CDR3 protein: CASSYLEQSYEQYF

J gene: TRBJ2-1
clone size: .
CDR3 length: 16
V gene: TRBV7-9
CDR3 protein: CASSGAKDSSYNEQFF

J gene: TRBJ2-7
clone size: .
CDR3 length: 17
V gene: TRBV4-1
CDR3 protein: CASSQDRAGEKAYEQYF

J gene: TRBJ2-7
clone size: .
CDR3 length: 11
V gene: TRBV7-2
CDR3 protein: CASSRRYEQYF

J gene: TRBJ2-7
clone size: .
CDR3 length: 15
V gene: TRBV9
CDR3 protein: CASSVGGTVSYEQYF

J gene: TRBJ1-1
clone size: .
CDR3 length: 12
V gene: TRBV6-6
CDR3 protein: CASSYTDTEAFF

J gene: TRBJ2-5
clone size: .
CDR3 length: 14
V gene: TRBV15
CDR3 protein: CATSRGAGLETQYF

J gene: TRBJ1-5
clone size: .
CDR3 length: 15
V gene: TRBV19
CDR3 protein: CASSIGRRGNQPQHF

J gene: TRBJ1-3
clone size: .
CDR3 length: 15
V gene: TRBV6-5
CDR3 protein: CASSYQTGGLDTIYF

J gene: TRBJ1-2
clone size: .
CDR3 length: 14
V gene: TRBV7-8
CDR3 protein: CASSLRLGNYGYTF

J gene: TRBJ2-1
clone size: .
CDR3 length: 17
V gene: TRBV28
CDR3 protein: CASSPRTTGELWNEQFF

J gene: TRBJ1-1
clone size: .
CDR3 length: 12
V gene: TRBV28
CDR3 protein: CASSWDITEAFF

J gene: TRBJ2-1
clone size: .
CDR3 length: 11
V gene: TRBV11-2
CDR3 protein: CASSRPNEQFF

J gene: TRBJ2-1
clone size: .
CDR3 length: 14
V gene: TRBV29-1
CDR3 protein: CSVDSPGGKDEQFF

J gene: TRBJ2-7
clone size: .
CDR3 length: 16
V gene: TRBV11-2
CDR3 protein: CASSKSLTRSSYEQYF

J gene: TRBJ2-5
clone size: .
CDR3 length: 16
V gene: TRBV11-2
CDR3 protein: CASSLGGLAGQETQYF

J gene: TRBJ2-7
clone size: .
CDR3 length: 16
V gene: TRBV4-2
CDR3 protein: CASSQDSASGIYEQYF

J gene: TRBJ2-7
clone size: .
CDR3 length: 14
V gene: TRBV9
CDR3 protein: CASSPGFSHYEQYF

J gene: TRBJ2-7
clone size: .
CDR3 length: 14
V gene: TRBV27
CDR3 protein: CASSLLGGIYEQYF

J gene: TRBJ2-7
clone size: .
CDR3 length: 12
V gene: TRBV10-3
CDR3 protein: CANLKRRREQYF

J gene: TRBJ2-1
clone size: .
CDR3 length: 17
V gene: TRBV14
CDR3 protein: CASSHTMGTALEVEQFF

J gene: TRBJ2-7
clone size: .
CDR3 length: 12
V gene: TRBV7-2
CDR3 protein: CASSWDHYEQYF

J gene: TRBJ2-1
clone size: once
CDR3 length: 15
V gene: TRBV27
CDR3 protein: CASSLSGRTYNEQFF

J gene: TRBJ1-5
clone size: .
CDR3 length: 14
V gene: TRBV6-5
CDR3 protein: CASSSRPSNQPQHF

J gene: TRBJ2-2
clone size: once
CDR3 length: 16
V gene: TRBV11-2
CDR3 protein: CASSFFWRTNTGELFF

J gene: TRBJ2-7
clone size: once
CDR3 length: 13
V gene: TRBV5-4
CDR3 protein: CASSLRPQSEQYF

J gene: TRBJ1-5
clone size: .
CDR3 length: 14
V gene: TRBV27
CDR3 protein: CASSLTGSGQPQHF

J gene: TRBJ2-7
clone size: .
CDR3 length: 13
V gene: TRBV27
CDR3 protein: CASTGTGHYEQYF

J gene: TRBJ2-2
clone size: once
CDR3 length: 17
V gene: TRBV7-8
CDR3 protein: CASSPNPGQGVTGELFF

J gene: TRBJ1-3
clone size: .
CDR3 length: 12
V gene: TRBV6-9
CDR3 protein: CASRIPGNTIYF

J gene: TRBJ1-4
clone size: .
CDR3 length: 14
V gene: TRBV6-1
CDR3 protein: CASSVRGSYEKLFF

J gene: TRBJ2-2
clone size: .
CDR3 length: 16
V gene: TRBV19
CDR3 protein: CASSMGGRGYTGELFF